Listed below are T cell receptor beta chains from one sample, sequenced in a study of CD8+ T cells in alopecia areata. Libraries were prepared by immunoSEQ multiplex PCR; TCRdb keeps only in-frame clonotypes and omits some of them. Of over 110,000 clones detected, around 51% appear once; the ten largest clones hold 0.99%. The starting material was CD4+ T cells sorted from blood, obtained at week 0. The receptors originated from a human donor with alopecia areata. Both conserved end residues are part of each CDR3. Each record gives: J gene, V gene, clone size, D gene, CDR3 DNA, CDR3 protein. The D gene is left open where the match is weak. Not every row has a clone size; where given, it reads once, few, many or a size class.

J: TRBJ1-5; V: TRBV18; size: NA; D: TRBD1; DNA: TGTGCCAGCTCAGCTCAGGGGGAAGGTCAGCCCCAGCATTTT; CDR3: CASSAQGEGQPQHF
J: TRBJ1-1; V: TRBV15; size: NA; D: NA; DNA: TGTGCCACCAGCAGAGATCAGTACAGGAATGAAGCTTTCTTT; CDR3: CATSRDQYRNEAFF
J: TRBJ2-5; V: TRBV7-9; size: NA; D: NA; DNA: TGTGCCAGCAGCTTATTTCGGGAGACCCAGTACTTC; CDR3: CASSLFRETQYF
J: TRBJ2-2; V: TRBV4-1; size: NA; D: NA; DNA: TGCGCCAGCAGCTCCCGGATGCGGAAGGCAAACACCGGGGAGCTGTTTTTT; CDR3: CASSSRMRKANTGELFF
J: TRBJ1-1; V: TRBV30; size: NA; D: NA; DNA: TGTGCCTGGAGCCTCGGGGGGAGAAGAATGAACACTGAAGCTTTCTTT; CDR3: CAWSLGGRRMNTEAFF
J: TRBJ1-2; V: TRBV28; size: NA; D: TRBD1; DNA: TGTGCCAGCAGTTTCGGGACAGGATATAACTATGGCTACACCTTC; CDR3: CASSFGTGYNYGYTF
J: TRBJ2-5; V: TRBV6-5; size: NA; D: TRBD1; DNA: TGTGCCAGCAGTTACGGACAGGGGCGAGAGACCCAGTACTTC; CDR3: CASSYGQGRETQYF
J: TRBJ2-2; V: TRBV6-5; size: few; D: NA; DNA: TGTGCCAGCAGTTACTCCCTAGCGCCCGGGGAGCTGTTTTTT; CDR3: CASSYSLAPGELFF
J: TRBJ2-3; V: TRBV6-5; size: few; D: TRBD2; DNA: TGTGCCAGCAGTTACGGACTAGACCCAAGCACAGATACGCAGTATTTT; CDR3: CASSYGLDPSTDTQYF
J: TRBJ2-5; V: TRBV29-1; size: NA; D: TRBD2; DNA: TGCAGCGTTCTAGCGGGGGGCCGGGGGACCCAGTACTTC; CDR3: CSVLAGGRGTQYF
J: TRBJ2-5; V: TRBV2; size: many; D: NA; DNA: TGTGCCAGCAAGGAGCTCGACCAAGAGACCCAGTACTTC; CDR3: CASKELDQETQYF
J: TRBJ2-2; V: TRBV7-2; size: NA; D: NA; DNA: TGTGCCAGCAGCTTATACACCGGGGAGCTGTTTTTT; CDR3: CASSLYTGELFF
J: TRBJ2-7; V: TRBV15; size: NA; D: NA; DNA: TGTGCCACCAGCAGAGATCGGGGCTACGAGCAGTACTTC; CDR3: CATSRDRGYEQYF
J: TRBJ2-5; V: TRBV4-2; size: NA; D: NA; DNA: TGTGCCAGCAGCCAAGCCCGGGAGACCCAGTACTTC; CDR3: CASSQARETQYF
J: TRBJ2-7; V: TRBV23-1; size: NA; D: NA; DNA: TGCGCCAGCAGTCAATACGGCGGACGATGGGAGCAGTACTTC; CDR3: CASSQYGGRWEQYF
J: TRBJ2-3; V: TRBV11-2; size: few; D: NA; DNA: TGTGCCAGCAGCTTACGTCCTCCCGATACGCAGTATTTT; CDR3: CASSLRPPDTQYF
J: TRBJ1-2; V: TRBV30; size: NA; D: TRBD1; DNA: TGTGCCTGGAGTGGAGGGACAGGGGGCTATGGCTACACCTTC; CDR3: CAWSGGTGGYGYTF
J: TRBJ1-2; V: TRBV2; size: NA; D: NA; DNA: TGTGCCAGCGCGGTCAGTGAAAACTATGGCTACACCTTC; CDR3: CASAVSENYGYTF
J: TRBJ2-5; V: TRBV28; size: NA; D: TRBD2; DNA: TGTGCCAGCAGTGCCACTAGCGGGGGACCTCGGGAAGAGACCCAGTACTTC; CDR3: CASSATSGGPREETQYF
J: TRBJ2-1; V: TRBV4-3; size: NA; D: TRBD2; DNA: TGCGCCAGCAGCCAAGATTCCCCCCGAGGACTAGCGGGAGCGTCCCGCTACAATGAGCAGTTCTTC; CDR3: CASSQDSPRGLAGASRYNEQFF
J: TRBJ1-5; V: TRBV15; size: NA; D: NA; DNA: TGTGCCACCAGCAGAGATTTAAATAGCAATCAGCCCCAGCATTTT; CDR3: CATSRDLNSNQPQHF
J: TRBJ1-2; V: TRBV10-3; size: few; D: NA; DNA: TGTGCCATCTCGTCAGCGGCCTATGGCTACACCTTC; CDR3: CAISSAAYGYTF
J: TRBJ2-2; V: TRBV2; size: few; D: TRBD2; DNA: TGTGCCAGCAGACTAGCGGGAAGTGCCGGGGAGCTGTTTTTT; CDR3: CASRLAGSAGELFF
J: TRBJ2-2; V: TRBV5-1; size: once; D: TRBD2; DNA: TGCGCCAGCAGCTTGGCCGCGACTAGCAGAACCGGGGAGCTGTTTTTT; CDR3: CASSLAATSRTGELFF
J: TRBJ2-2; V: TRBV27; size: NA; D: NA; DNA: TGTGCCAGCAGTTTCGTGGAGGCTGGCACCGGGGAGCTGTTTTTT; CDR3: CASSFVEAGTGELFF
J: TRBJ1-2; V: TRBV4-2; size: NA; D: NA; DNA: TGTGCCAGCAGCCAGATCCAACAGGGTTATGGCTACACCTTC; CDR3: CASSQIQQGYGYTF
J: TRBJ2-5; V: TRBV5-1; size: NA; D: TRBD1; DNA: TGCGCCAGCAGCTTAGGGACAGCACAAATCGGAGAGACCCAGTACTTC; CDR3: CASSLGTAQIGETQYF
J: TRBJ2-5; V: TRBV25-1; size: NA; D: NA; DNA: TGTGCCAGCAGTGTGTCAGGATGGACCCAGTACTTC; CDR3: CASSVSGWTQYF
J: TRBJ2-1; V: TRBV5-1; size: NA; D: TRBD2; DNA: TGCGCCAGCAGCTTGGATGCGGGAGGGTCCTACAATGAGCAGTTCTTC; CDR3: CASSLDAGGSYNEQFF
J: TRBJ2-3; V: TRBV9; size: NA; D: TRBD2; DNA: TGTGCCAGCAGCCTAAAGCCGACTAGCGGGACTACAGATACGCAGTATTTT; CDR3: CASSLKPTSGTTDTQYF
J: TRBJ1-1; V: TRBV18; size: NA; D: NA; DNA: TGTGCCAGCTCACCTCAGAAGAACACTGAAGCTTTCTTT; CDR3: CASSPQKNTEAFF
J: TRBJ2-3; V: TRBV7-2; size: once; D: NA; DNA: TGTGCCAGCAGCTCCGGTGGGTACGGACGCACAGATACGCAGTATTTT; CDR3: CASSSGGYGRTDTQYF
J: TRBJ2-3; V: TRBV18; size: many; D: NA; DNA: TGTGCCAGCTCCCCTAACAAGGGAGATACGCAGTATTTT; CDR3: CASSPNKGDTQYF
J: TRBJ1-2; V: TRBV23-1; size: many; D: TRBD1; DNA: TGCGCCAGCGCTAAAGTAGGGGGCGAGAAGGAAGGCTACACCTTC; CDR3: CASAKVGGEKEGYTF
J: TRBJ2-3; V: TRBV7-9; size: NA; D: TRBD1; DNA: TGTGCCAGCAGCTTGGGACAGGAAGATACGCAGTATTTT; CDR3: CASSLGQEDTQYF
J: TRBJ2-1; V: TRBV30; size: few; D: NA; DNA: TGTGCCTGGAGTCGCGTGGGGAATGAGCAGTTCTTC; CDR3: CAWSRVGNEQFF
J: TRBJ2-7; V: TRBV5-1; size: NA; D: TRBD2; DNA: TGCGCCAGCAGCTTGGTGGTAGCGGGAGGCTACGAGCAGTACTTC; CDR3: CASSLVVAGGYEQYF
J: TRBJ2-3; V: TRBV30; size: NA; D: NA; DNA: TGTGCCTGGAGTGTACGATTAGATACGCAGTATTTT; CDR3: CAWSVRLDTQYF
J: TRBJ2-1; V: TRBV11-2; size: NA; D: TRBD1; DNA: TGTGCCAGCAGCTCACAACCGGGACAGGCGATAAATGAGCAGTTCTTC; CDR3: CASSSQPGQAINEQFF